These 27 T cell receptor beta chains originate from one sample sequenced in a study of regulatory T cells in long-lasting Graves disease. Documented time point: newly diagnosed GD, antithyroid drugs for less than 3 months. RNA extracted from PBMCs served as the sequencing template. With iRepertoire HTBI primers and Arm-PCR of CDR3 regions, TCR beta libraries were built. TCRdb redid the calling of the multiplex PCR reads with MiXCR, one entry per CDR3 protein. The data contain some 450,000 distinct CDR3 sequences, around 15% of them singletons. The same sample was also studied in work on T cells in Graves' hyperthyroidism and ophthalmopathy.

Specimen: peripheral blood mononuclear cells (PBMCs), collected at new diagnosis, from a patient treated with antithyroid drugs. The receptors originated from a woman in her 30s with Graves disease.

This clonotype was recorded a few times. The chain's CDR3 is CASSRSRDGNEQFF. DNA for the CDR3: TGTGCCAGCAGCCGGTCGAGGGACGGCAATGAGCAGTTCTTC. The chain recombines TRBV6-1 with TRBJ2-1; D tentatively reads TRBD1 or TRBD2 (5 bases each). The germline V gene has CDR1 MNHNS and CDR2 SASEGT. V shed 6 bases and J shed 6 bases, with 15 bases lying between them. The CDR3 has 14 residues.

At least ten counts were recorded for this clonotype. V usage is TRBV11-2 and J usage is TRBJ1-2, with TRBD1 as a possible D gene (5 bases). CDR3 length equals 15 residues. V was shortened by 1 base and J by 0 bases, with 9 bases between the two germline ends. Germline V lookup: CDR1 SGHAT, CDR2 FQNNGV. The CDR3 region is CASSLGGGANYGYTF. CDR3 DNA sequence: TGTGCCAGCAGCTTAGGTGGAGGGGCTAACTATGGCTACACCTTC.

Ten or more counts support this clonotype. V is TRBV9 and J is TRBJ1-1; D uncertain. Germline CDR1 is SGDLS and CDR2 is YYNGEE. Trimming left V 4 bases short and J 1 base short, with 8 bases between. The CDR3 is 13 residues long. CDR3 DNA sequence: TGTGCCAGCAGCCCGAATAGGAACACTGAAGCTTTCTTT. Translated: CASSPNRNTEAFF.

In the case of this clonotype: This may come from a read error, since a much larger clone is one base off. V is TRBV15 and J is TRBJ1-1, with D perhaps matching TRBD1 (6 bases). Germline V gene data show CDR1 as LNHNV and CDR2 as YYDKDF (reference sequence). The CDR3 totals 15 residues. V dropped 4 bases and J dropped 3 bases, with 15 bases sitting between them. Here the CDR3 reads CATSKGHSRDTEAFF. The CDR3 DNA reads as TGTGCCACCAGCAAGGGACATTCGCGAGACACTGAAGCTTTCTTT.

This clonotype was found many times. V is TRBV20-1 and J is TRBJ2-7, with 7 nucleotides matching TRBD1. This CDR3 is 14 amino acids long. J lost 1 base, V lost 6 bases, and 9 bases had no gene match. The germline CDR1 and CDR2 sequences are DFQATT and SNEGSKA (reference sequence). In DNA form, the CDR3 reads TGCAGTGCCTACCCGGGACAGCGATCCTACGAGCAGTACTTC. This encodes CSAYPGQRSYEQYF.

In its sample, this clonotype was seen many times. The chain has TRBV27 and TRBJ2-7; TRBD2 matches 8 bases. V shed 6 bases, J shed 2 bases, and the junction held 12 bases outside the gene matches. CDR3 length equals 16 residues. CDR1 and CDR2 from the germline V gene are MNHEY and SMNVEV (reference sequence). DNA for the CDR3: TGTGCCAGCAGAGTGCCCAGCGGGAGTGGAACCTACGAGCAGTACTTC. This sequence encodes CASRVPSGSGTYEQYF.

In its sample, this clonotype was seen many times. The CDR3 reads CASSLWREGHGELFF. The CDR3 DNA reads TGTGCCAGCAGCTTGTGGCGGGAGGGCCACGGGGAGCTGTTTTTT. The rearrangement links TRBV11-2 to TRBJ2-2; 9 bases are shared with TRBD2. The CDR3 runs to 15 residues. The trim removed 3 bases at V and 7 bases at J, leaving 6 bases unmatched. Germline V lookup: CDR1 SGHAT, CDR2 FQNNGV.

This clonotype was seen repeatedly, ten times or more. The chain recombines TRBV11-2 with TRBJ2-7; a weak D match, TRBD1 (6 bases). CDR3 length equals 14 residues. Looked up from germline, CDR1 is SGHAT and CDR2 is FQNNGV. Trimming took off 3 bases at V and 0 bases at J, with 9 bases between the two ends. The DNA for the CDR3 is TGTGCCAGCAGCTTGAGGACAGCCTCCTACGAGCAGTACTTC. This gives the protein CASSLRTASYEQYF.

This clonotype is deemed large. This chain's CDR3 is CASRLLSVTPPFALNTEAFF. The CDR3 DNA is TGTGCCAGCAGACTGCTCAGCGTGACACCCCCCTTTGCGTTGAACACTGAAGCTTTCTTT. The chain uses TRBV27 and TRBJ1-1; no reliable D call. Trimming left V 6 bases short and J 0 bases short, with 29 bases between. The CDR3 contains 20 residues. From germline, CDR1 is MNHEY and CDR2 SMNVEV (reference sequence).

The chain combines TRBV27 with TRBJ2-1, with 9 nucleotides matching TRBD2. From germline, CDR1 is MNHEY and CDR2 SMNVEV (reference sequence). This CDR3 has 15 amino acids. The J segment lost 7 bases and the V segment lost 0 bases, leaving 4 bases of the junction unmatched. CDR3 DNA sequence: TGTGCCAGCAGTTTATCTAGCGGGAGAATAAATGAGCAGTTCTTC. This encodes CASSLSSGRINEQFF.

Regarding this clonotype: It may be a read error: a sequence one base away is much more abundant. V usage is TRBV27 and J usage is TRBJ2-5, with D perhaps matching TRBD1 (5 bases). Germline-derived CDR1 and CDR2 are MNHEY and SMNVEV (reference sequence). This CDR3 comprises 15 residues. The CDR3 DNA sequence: TGTACCAGCAGTCATTCAGCGCCAGGGTGGGAGACCCAGTACTTC. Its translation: CTSSHSAPGWETQYF.

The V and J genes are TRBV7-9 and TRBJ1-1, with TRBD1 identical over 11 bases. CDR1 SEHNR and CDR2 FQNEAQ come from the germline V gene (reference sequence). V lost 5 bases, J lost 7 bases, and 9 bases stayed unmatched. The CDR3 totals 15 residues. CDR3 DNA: TGTGCCAGCAGCCACCGGGACAGGGGGTTTGGTGAAGCTTTCTTT. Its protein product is CASSHRDRGFGEAFF.

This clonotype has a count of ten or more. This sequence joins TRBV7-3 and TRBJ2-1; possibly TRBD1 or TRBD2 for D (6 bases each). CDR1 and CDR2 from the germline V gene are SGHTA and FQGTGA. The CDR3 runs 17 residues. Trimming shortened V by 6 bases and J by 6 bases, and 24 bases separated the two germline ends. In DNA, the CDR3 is TGTGCCAGCAGGGCGGGACCTGGTAAAGGGGGAGGCAATGAGCAGTTCTTC. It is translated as CASRAGPGKGGGNEQFF. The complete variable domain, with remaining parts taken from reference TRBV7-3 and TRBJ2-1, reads GAGVSQTPSNKVTEKGKYVELRCDPISGHTALYWYRQSLGQGPEFLIYFQGTGAADDSGLPNDRFFAVRPEGSVSTLKIQRTERGDSAVYLCASRAGPGKGGGNEQFFGPGTRLTVL.

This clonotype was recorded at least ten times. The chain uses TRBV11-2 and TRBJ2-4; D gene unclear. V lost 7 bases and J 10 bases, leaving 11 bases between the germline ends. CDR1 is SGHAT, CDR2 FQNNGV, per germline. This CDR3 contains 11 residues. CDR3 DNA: TGTGCCAGCATGGACGTGGGTATTCAGTACTTC. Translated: CASMDVGIQYF.

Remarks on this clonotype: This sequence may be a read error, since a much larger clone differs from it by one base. The CDR3 DNA is TGTGCCAGCAGTGAAATCCTTAGGAACACTGAAGCTTTCTTT. The encoded protein is CASSEILRNTEAFF. This sequence joins TRBV6-1 and TRBJ1-1; no reliable D call. The CDR3 has 14 amino acids. V gave up 2 bases and J gave up 1 base, with 8 bases separating them. Germline CDR1 is MNHNS and CDR2 is SASEGT.

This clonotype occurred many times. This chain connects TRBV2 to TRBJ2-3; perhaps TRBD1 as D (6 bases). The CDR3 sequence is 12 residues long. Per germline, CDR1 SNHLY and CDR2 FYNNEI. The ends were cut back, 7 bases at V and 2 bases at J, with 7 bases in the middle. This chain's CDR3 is CASKGVTDTQYF. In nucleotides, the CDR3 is TGTGCCAGCAAGGGGGTCACAGATACGCAGTATTTT.

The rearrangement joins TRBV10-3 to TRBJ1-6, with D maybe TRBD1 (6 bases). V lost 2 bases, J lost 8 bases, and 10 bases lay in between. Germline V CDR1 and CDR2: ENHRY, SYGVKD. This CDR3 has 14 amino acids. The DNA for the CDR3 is TGTGCCATCAGTGAGCAGGGGAGGGATTCACCCCTCCACTTT. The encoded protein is CAISEQGRDSPLHF.

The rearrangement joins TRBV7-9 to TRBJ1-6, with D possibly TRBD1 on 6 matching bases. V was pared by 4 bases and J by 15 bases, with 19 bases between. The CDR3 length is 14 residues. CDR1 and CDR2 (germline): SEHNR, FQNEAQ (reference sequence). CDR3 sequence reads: CASSSPNRAGLLHF. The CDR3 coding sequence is TGTGCCAGCAGCTCACCCAACAGGGCGGGTCTCCTCCACTTT.

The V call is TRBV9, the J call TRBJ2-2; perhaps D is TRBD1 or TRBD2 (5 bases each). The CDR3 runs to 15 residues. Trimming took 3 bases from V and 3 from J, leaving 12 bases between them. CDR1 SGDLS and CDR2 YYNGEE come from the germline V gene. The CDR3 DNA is TGTGCCAGCAGCGCTTGGGGGAGCGACACCGGGGAGCTGTTTTTT. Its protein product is CASSAWGSDTGELFF.

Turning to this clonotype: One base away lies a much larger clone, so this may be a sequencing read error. The CDR3 sequence is CASSKGFGYTF. CDR3 nucleotide sequence: TGTGCCAGCAGTAAAGGGTTTGGCTACACCTTC. The V gene is TRBV6-1, the J gene TRBJ1-2; D gene uncertain. Germline assignment: CDR1 MNHNS and CDR2 SASEGT. The ends were cut back, 5 bases at V and 7 bases at J, with 8 bases in the middle. The CDR3 is 11 residues long.

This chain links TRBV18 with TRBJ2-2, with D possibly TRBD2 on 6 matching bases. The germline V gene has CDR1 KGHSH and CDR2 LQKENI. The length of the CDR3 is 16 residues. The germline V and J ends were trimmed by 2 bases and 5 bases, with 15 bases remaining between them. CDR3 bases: TGTGCCAGCTCACCAACGCGGGAAGGGCGGACCGGGGAGCTGTTTTTT. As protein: CASSPTREGRTGELFF.

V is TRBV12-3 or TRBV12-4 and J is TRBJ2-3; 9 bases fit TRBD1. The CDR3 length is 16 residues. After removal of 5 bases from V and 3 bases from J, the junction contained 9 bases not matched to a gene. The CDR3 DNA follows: TGTGCCAGCAGTGCCTCCGGGACAGGGTCTACAGATACGCAGTATTTT. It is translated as CASSASGTGSTDTQYF.

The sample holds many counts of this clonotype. The CDR3 here is CASSSLRGYNEQFF. Written as DNA, the CDR3 is TGTGCCAGCAGCTCTCTCAGGGGTTACAATGAGCAGTTCTTC. The chain has TRBV13 and TRBJ2-1; weak D call: TRBD1 (6 bases). Trimming shortened V by 4 bases and J by 4 bases, and 11 bases separated the two germline ends. Germline assignment: CDR1 PRHDT and CDR2 FYEKMQ (reference sequence). The CDR3 spans 14 residues.

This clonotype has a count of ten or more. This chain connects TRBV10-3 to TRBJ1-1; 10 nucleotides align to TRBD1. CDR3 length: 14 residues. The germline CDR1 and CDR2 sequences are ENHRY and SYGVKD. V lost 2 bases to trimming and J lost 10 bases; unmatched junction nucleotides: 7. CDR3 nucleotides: TGTGCCATCAGTGAGAGGAGACAGGGGGCAGGAGCTTTCTTT. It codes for CAISERRQGAGAFF.

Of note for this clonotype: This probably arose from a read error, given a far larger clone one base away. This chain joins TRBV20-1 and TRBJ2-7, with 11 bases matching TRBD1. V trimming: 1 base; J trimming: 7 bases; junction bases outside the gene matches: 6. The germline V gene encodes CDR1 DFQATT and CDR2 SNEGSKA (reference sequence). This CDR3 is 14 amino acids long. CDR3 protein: CSARGRTGGNEQYF. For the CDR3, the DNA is TGCAGTGCTAGAGGGCGGACAGGGGGCAATGAGCAGTACTTC.

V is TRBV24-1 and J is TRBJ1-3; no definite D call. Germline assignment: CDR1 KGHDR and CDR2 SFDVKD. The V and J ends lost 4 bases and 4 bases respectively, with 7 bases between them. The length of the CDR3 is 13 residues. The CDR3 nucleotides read TGTGCCACCAGTGAAGGTTCGGGAAACACCATATATTTT. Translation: CATSEGSGNTIYF.

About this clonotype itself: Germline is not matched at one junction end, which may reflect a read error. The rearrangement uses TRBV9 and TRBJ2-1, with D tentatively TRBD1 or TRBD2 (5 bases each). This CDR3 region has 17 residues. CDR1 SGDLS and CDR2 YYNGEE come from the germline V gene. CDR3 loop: CAGSAGLSSGSYNEQFF. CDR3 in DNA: TGTGCCGGCAGCGCAGGGCTGTCGTCGGGGAGCTACAATGAGCAGTTCTTC. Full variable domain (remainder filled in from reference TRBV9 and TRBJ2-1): DSGVTQTPKHLITATGQRVTLRCSPRSGDLSVYWYQQSLDQGLQFLIQYYNGEERAKGNILERFSAQQFPDLHSELNLSSLELGDSALYFCAGSAGLSSGSYNEQFFGPGTRLTVL.